The clone carrying this TCR beta chain was observed at least ten times. Its specificity is not known. This entry comes from a study of T-cell reconstitution after alpha-beta-depleted transplantation in children. Construction of the TCRbeta library involved unique molecular identifiers. From the PCR reads, TCRdb called clonotypes with MiXCR, one entry per CDR3 protein. The sample contains hundreds of thousands of distinct CDR3 sequences, around 17% of which appear only once. V lost 3 bases and J lost 0, with 8 bases in between. The CDR3 contains 14 residues. Per the germline V gene, CDR1 is SGHRS and CDR2 is YFSETQ. Study-level findings and limits: Once a year had passed after transplant, T-cell counts and diversity came mostly from newly produced T cells.

V is TRBV5-1 and J is TRBJ2-3, with unresolved D. Sample: PBMCs, mostly from graft donor cells, taken 360 days after TCRalphabeta/CD19-depleted stem cell transplant. The receptor was isolated from a male patient younger than 18 who had a stem cell transplant for acute lymphoblastic leukemia, so the T cells may come from the graft donor. CDR3 region: CASSWGPSTDTQYF. DNA of the CDR3: TGCGCCAGCAGCTGGGGTCCGAGCACAGATACGCAGTATTTT.